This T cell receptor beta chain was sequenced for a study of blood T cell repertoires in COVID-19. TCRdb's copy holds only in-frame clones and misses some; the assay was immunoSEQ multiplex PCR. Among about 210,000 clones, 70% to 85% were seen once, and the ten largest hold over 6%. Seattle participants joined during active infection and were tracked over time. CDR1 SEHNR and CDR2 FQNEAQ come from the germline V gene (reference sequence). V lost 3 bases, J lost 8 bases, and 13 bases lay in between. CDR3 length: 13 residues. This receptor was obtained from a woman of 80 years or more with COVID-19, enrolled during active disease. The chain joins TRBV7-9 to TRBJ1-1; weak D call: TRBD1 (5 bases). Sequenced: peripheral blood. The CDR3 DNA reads TGTGCCAGCAGCTTTACGGGGGGGACGGAAGCTTTCTTT. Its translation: CASSFTGGTEAFF.